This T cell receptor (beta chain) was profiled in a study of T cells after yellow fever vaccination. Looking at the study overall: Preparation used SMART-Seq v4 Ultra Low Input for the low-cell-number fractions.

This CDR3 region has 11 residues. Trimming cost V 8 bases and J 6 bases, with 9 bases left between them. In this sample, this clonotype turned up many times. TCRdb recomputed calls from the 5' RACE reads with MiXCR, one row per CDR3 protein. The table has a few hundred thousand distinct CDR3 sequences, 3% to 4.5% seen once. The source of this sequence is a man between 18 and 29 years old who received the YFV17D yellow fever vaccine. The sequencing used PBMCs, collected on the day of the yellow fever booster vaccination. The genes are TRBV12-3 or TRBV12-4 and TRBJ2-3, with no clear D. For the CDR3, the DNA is TGTGCCAGCGGCCGGGCGGATACGCAGTATTTT. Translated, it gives CASGRADTQYF.